These 6 T cell receptor beta chains originate from one sample sequenced in a study of low-dose radiotherapy and immunotherapy resistance in tumors. Time point meaning: after trial treatment. Treatment given: LDRT plus nivolumab, ipilimumab, low-dose cyclophosphamide and aspirin (RACIN trial). First-strand cDNA relied on TRAV- and TRBV-specific primers spanning alpha and beta chains. PCR amplification of the TCRs was performed with Phusion for 20 PCR cycles, and it relied on a constant-region primer together with a V-primer adapter. TCRdb re-analysed the reads in MiXCR, keeping a single row per CDR3 protein. Here the sample spans nearly 60,000 distinct CDR3 sequences, less than 30% being singletons. The sequencing used PBMCs, collected after low-dose radiotherapy plus immunotherapy. These receptors were obtained from a male donor with prostate cancer.

The sample holds many counts of this clonotype. The CDR3 protein is CASRTGSGGVEQFF. The DNA of the CDR3 is TGTGCCAGCAGGACGGGCAGCGGGGGTGTTGAGCAGTTCTTC. The chain carries TRBV7-9 and TRBJ2-1, with 8 bases aligning to TRBD2. This CDR3 is built from 14 residues. Germline V gene sequence: CDR1 SEHNR, CDR2 FQNEAQ (reference sequence). J was trimmed by 9 bases and V by 6 bases; bases with no gene match: 10.

This clonotype was picked up many times. The V call is TRBV27, the J call TRBJ2-1, with D possibly called TRBD1 or TRBD2 (7 bases each). With 0 bases removed from V and 9 bases from J, the gap between germline ends came to 27 bases. The CDR3 has 19 amino acids. Germline loops: CDR1 MNHEY, CDR2 SMNVEV (reference sequence). The chain's CDR3 is CASSLSHGEGARVYGEQFF. The CDR3 bases are TGTGCCAGCAGTTTATCGCACGGGGAGGGGGCGCGGGTTTACGGTGAGCAGTTCTTC.

This rearrangement joins TRBV7-9 to TRBJ1-1; no definite D call. The V end was cut by 5 bases, the J end by 4 bases, with 14 bases between. The CDR3 extends over 14 amino acids. The germline CDR1 and CDR2 sequences are SEHNR and FQNEAQ (reference sequence). The CDR3 region has the DNA TGTGCCAGCAGCGCAGAGCTGATGGGCACTGAAGCTTTCTTT. This sequence encodes CASSAELMGTEAFF.

This rearrangement joins TRBV3-1 to TRBJ2-7; 7 bases are shared with TRBD1. V lost 6 bases to trimming and J lost 3 bases; unmatched junction nucleotides: 11. CDR3 size: 15 residues. Germline values: CDR1 LGHDT, CDR2 YNNKEL (reference sequence). CDR3 protein: CASSHSGTANYEQYF. The CDR3 DNA follows: TGTGCCAGCAGTCACTCCGGGACAGCAAACTACGAGCAGTACTTC.

In regard to this clonotype: A clone one base away is much larger, so this may be a read error. The gene calls are TRBV12-3 or TRBV12-4 and TRBJ2-7; 12 bases line up with TRBD2. CDR3 length: 14 residues. J gave up 11 bases and V 7 bases, and 12 bases lay outside the gene matches. The CDR3 DNA reads as TGTGCCAGCACCATAGGCCTGGCTAGCGGGAGGGAGTACTTC. This gives the protein CASTIGLASGREYF.

Judged by abundance, this clonotype is medium-sized. The V and J genes are TRBV4-1 and TRBJ1-3, with unresolved D. The germline V and J ends were trimmed by 3 bases and 3 bases, with 21 bases remaining between them. From germline, CDR1 is MGHRA and CDR2 YSYEKL. The CDR3 runs to 18 residues. The CDR3 DNA follows: TGCGCCAGCAGCCAGGGCTCGGACGTTGGACTCTTTGGAAACACCATATATTTT. Amino acid sequence: CASSQGSDVGLFGNTIYF.